Listed below are T cell receptor beta chains from one sample, sequenced in a study of radiotherapy plus CTLA-4 blockade in lung cancer. Using immunoSEQ multiplex PCR, the repertoire was profiled, and TCRdb retains in-frame clones only, with some absent. The repertoire consists of 130,000 or so clones, with 85% to 90% occurring once and the leading ten covering roughly 6.9%. The sample in question was peripheral blood, obtained from a patient treated with radiotherapy plus ipilimumab. The receptors were sampled from a human donor with non-small cell lung cancer that progressed on radiotherapy plus ipilimumab. Each CDR3 is given with its conserved first and last residue.

TRBJ1-4	TRBV11-3	CASSLDSHEKLFF
TRBJ2-7	TRBV6-1	CASSEFRLASGRKEQYF
TRBJ2-1	TRBV28	CASSLLFTYNEQFF
TRBJ2-1	TRBV7-2	CASSLASFNEQFF
TRBJ2-1	TRBV25-1	CASTSPMRRLAYNEQFF
TRBJ2-7	TRBV19	CASSFGSSYEQYF
TRBJ2-5	TRBV5-1	CASSLDRVGETQYF
TRBJ1-1	TRBV6-5	CASSYTTVNTEAFF
TRBJ1-2	TRBV25-1	CASNQGYGYTF
TRBJ2-7	TRBV18	CASSPGGPSYEQYF
TRBJ2-7	TRBV13	CASSLGLKGYEQYF
TRBJ2-3	TRBV10-3	CAIAATPEDTQYF
TRBJ2-3	TRBV6-1	CASSVGGRHTDTQYF
TRBJ1-2	TRBV7-2	CASSPDKNYGYTF
TRBJ1-4	TRBV11-3	CASSSKEGANEKLFF
TRBJ2-3	TRBV5-1	CASSFGGADTQYF
TRBJ2-2	TRBV2	CASRPNTNTGELFF
TRBJ2-5	TRBV7-9	CASSTSDGLQETQYF
TRBJ2-7	TRBV25-1	CASSEPGTSGSYEQYF
TRBJ1-5	TRBV5-1	CASSRWRGGQPQHF